This TCR beta chain was captured by sequencing in a study of blood T cell repertoires in COVID-19. Overall study: Sources were T cells, B-cell-depleted T cells, or PBMCs; the material itself was cDNA or gDNA.

Participants in the exposed group had met a COVID-19 case in the 2 weeks before joining the study. Assay: immunoSEQ multiplex PCR; the TCRdb copy retains only in-frame clones and omits some. The table lists 140,000 to 150,000 clones, 87% of them singletons. Per the germline V gene, CDR1 is MGHRA and CDR2 is YSYEKL. V was clipped by 0 bases and J by 7 bases, with 18 bases between them. This CDR3 comprises 17 residues. V usage is TRBV4-1 and J usage is TRBJ2-2; tentative D call: TRBD1 (8 bases). This receptor was obtained from a woman in her 40s who had been exposed to COVID-19. The specimen was PBMCs or T cells enriched from blood (not recorded which). CDR3 in amino acids: CASSQDRDRSGGGELFF. The CDR3, as DNA: TGCGCCAGCAGCCAAGATCGGGACAGGTCGGGGGGCGGGGAGCTGTTTTTT.